This T cell receptor beta chain was retrieved from a study of blood T cell repertoires in COVID-19. The repertoire was sequenced with immunoSEQ multiplex PCR; TCRdb's copy has only in-frame clones and lacks some. The table lists around 180,000 clones, 86% of them singletons. This TCR derives from a woman in her twenties or thirties who had recovered from COVID-19. Specimen: PBMCs or T cells enriched from blood (not recorded which).

The CDR3 region has the DNA TGTGCCAGCAGCCGGTTAGATGAAAAACTGTTTTTT. Its translation: CASSRLDEKLFF. The V call is TRBV5-6, the J call TRBJ1-4; D not resolved. The CDR3 length is 12 residues. Trimming removed 4 bases from V and 6 bases from J, with 7 bases in between. Germline V CDR1 and CDR2: SGHDT, YYEEEE.